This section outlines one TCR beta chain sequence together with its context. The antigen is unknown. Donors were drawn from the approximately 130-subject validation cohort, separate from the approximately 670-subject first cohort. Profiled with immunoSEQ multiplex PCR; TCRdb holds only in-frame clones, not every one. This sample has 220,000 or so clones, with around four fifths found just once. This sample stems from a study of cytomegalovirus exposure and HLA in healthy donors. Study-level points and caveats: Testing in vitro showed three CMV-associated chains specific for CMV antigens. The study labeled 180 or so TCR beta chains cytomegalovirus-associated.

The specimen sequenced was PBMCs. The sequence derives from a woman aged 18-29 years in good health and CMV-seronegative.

Here the CDR3 reads CAAGPEDRYTEAFF. The DNA for the CDR3 is TGTGCCGCAGGTCCGGAGGACAGGTACACTGAAGCTTTCTTT. J is TRBJ1-1 and V is TRBV10-3; TRBD1 aligns across 7 bases. The V and J ends lost 11 bases and 3 bases, in that order; junction bases with no gene match: 12. The germline V gene has CDR1 ENHRY and CDR2 SYGVKD. CDR3 length: 14 amino acids.